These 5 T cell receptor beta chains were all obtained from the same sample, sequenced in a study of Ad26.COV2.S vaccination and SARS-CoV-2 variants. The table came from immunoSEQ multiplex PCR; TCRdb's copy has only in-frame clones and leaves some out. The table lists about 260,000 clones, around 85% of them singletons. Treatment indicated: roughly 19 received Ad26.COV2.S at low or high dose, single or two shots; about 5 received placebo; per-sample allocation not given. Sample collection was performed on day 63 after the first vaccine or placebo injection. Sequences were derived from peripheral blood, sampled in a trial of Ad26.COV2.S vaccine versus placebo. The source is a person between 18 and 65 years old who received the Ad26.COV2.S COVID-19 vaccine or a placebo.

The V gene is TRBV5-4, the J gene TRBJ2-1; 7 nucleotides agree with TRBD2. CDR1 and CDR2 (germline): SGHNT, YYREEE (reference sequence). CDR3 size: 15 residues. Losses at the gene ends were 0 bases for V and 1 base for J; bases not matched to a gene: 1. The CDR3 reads CASSLGGGSYNEQFF. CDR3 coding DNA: TGTGCCAGCAGCTTGGGGGGAGGGTCCTACAATGAGCAGTTCTTC.

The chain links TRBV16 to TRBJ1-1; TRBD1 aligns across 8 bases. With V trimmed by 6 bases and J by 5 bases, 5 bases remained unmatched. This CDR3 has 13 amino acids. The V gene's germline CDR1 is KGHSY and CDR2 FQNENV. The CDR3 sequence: CASSHDRGTEAFF. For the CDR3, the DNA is TGTGCCAGCAGTCATGACAGGGGTACTGAAGCTTTCTTT.

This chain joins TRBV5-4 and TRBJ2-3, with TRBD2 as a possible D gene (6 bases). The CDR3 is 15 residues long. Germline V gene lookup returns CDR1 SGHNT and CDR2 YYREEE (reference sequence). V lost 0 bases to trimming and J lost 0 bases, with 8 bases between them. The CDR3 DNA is TGTGCCAGCAGCTTGGGTGGGACTAGCACAGATACGCAGTATTTT. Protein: CASSLGGTSTDTQYF.

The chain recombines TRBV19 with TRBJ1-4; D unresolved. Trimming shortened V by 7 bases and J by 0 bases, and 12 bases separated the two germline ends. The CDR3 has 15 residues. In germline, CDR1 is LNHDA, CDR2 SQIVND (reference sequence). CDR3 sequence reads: CASTTTDATNEKLFF. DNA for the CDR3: TGTGCCAGTACCACGACGGATGCAACTAATGAAAAACTGTTTTTT. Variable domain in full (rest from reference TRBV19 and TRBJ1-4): DGGITQSPKYLFRKEGQNVTLSCEQNLNHDAMYWYRQDPGQGLRLIYYSQIVNDFQKGDIAEGYSVSREKKESFPLTVTSAQKNPTAFYLCASTTTDATNEKLFFGSGTQLSVL.

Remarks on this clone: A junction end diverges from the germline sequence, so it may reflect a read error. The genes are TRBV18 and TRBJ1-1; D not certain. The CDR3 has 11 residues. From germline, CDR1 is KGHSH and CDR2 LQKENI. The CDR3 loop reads CASSPNDPLAF. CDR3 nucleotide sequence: TGTGCCAGCTCCCCGAACGATCCCCTGGCCTTT.